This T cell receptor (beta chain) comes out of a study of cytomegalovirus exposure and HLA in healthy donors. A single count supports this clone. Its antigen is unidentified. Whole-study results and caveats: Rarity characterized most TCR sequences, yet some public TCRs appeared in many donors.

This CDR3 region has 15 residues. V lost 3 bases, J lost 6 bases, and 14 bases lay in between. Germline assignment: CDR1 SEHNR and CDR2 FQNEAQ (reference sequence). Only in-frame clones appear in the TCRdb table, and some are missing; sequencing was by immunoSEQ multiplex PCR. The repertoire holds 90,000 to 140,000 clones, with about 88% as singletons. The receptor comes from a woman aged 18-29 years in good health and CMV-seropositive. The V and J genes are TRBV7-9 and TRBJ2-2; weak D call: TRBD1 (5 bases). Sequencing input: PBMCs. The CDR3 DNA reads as TGTGCCAGCAGCTTCATCGCAGGGTCGCCCGGGGAGCTGTTTTTT. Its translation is CASSFIAGSPGELFF.